The 28 T cell receptor beta chains listed next were all sequenced from one sample in a study of breast tumors, draining lymph nodes, adjacent tissues. A single record per CDR3 protein comes from TCRdb applying MiXCR to the multiplex PCR reads. The table lists roughly 100,000 distinct CDR3 sequences, around 30% of them singletons. Samples came from axillary lymph nodes draining the breast cancer. The sequenced sample was axillary lymph node tissue. The receptors come from a female donor with breast cancer. Some clones in this sample may be carry-over from other donors' samples.

The gene calls are TRBV6-2 or TRBV6-3 and TRBJ1-6; 8 bases are shared with TRBD1. CDR3 length: 14 amino acids. After removal of 7 bases from V and 8 bases from J, the junction contained 7 bases not matched to a gene. Germline assignment: CDR1 MNHEY and CDR2 SVGEGT. The CDR3 is CASKLTGEYSPLHF. In nucleotides, the CDR3 is TGTGCCAGCAAGTTGACAGGGGAGTATTCACCCCTCCACTTT.

V is TRBV7-2 and J is TRBJ2-3, with D possibly being TRBD2 (5 bases). The CDR3 sequence is 15 residues long. Germline-derived CDR1 and CDR2 are SGHTA and FQGNSA. V lost 3 bases to trimming and J lost 4 bases, with 14 bases between them. The CDR3 sequence: CASSFDYMVPDTQYF. CDR3 DNA sequence: TGTGCCAGCAGCTTTGACTATATGGTGCCAGATACGCAGTATTTT.

This clonotype came up many times. The rearrangement links TRBV10-3 to TRBJ2-3; D is perhaps TRBD1 or TRBD2 (5 bases each). CDR1 ENHRY and CDR2 SYGVKD come from the germline V gene. The V end lost 9 bases, the J end lost 3 bases, and 19 bases lay between the germline ends. The CDR3 has 15 amino acids. The CDR3 sequence: CAITRGASLTDTQYF. DNA of the CDR3: TGTGCCATAACTAGGGGAGCCTCTCTGACAGATACGCAGTATTTT.

This clonotype was recorded many times. The V and J genes are TRBV12-3 or TRBV12-4 and TRBJ2-5; D gene unclear. The CDR3 runs 13 residues. V gave up 6 bases and J gave up 1 base, with 9 bases separating them. CDR3 sequence: CASRSDTQETQYF. CDR3 DNA: TGTGCCAGCAGGAGCGACACCCAAGAGACCCAGTACTTC.

This clonotype was observed at least ten times. The chain uses TRBV9 and TRBJ2-3; TRBD2 agrees at 9 bases. The CDR3 is 16 residues long. Germline loops: CDR1 SGDLS, CDR2 YYNGEE. V was pared by 0 bases and J by 1 base, with 3 bases of the junction left unmatched. CDR3 region: CASSVDASGGTDTQYF. The DNA for the CDR3 is TGTGCCAGCAGCGTAGATGCTAGCGGGGGCACAGATACGCAGTATTTT.

This chain joins TRBV12-3 or TRBV12-4 and TRBJ1-2; no reliable D call. Deletions cut 1 base from V and 6 bases from J, with 9 bases between. The CDR3 runs to 13 residues. The CDR3 sequence is CASSLVVGHGYTF. DNA for the CDR3: TGTGCCAGCAGTTTAGTGGTAGGGCATGGCTACACCTTC.

Ten or more counts support this clonotype. This chain uses TRBV7-2 with TRBJ1-3, with D hard to call. CDR1 and CDR2 from the germline V gene are SGHTA and FQGNSA. There are 14 residues in the CDR3. V lost 10 bases, J lost 9 bases, and 22 bases lay in between. Here the CDR3 reads CATTTPLSGPTIYF. CDR3 coding DNA: TGTGCCACCACAACCCCTCTATCAGGCCCCACCATATATTTT.

In this sample, this clonotype turned up many times. V gene TRBV12-3 or TRBV12-4 combines with J gene TRBJ2-5; 8 bases align to TRBD2. The CDR3 is 14 amino acids. With 4 bases clipped from V and 5 bases from J, the junction kept 6 bases outside the gene matches. The CDR3 bases are TGTGCCAGCAGTTACGGGGGGGGGTTGGAGACCCAGTACTTC. Protein: CASSYGGGLETQYF.

In its sample, this clonotype was seen many times. The genes are TRBV3-1 and TRBJ2-7; TRBD2 agrees at 10 bases. The CDR3 consists of 18 residues. The ends lost 6 bases at V and 4 bases at J; junction bases unmatched: 18. Germline V gene data show CDR1 as LGHDT and CDR2 as YNNKEL (reference sequence). CDR3 in DNA: TGTGCCAGCAGTCCTGCTCGACTAGCGGGTTCCTCTTGGTACGAGCAGTACTTC. Protein: CASSPARLAGSSWYEQYF.

The sample holds many counts of this clonotype. The chain links TRBV6-5 to TRBJ2-7, with 7 bases matching TRBD1. Germline V gene lookup returns CDR1 MNHEY and CDR2 SVGAGI. The CDR3 loop spans 12 amino acids. Trimming cost V 6 bases and J 3 bases; bases outside gene matches: 2. The CDR3 region has the DNA TGTGCCAGCAGGGGGACAGACTACGAGCAGTACTTC. It translates to CASRGTDYEQYF.

This clonotype was seen many times. The J gene is TRBJ2-7, the V gene TRBV6-6; D call uncertain. This CDR3 spans 13 amino acids. Per germline, CDR1 MNHNY and CDR2 SVGAGI (reference sequence). The V end lost 7 bases, the J end lost 0 bases, and 10 bases lay between the germline ends. CDR3: CASMHPGSYEQYF. The CDR3 nucleotides read TGTGCCAGCATGCACCCAGGCTCCTACGAGCAGTACTTC.

The table lists this clonotype with many counts. The chain carries TRBV6-2 or TRBV6-3 and TRBJ1-3; TRBD1 might be the D (5 bases). CDR3 size: 14 residues. Germline V lookup: CDR1 MNHEY, CDR2 SVGEGT. V was shortened by 7 bases and J by 4 bases, with 14 bases between the two germline ends. The CDR3 DNA reads TGTGCCAGCACCGACAGTTTTTTGGGAAACACCATATATTTT. Translated, it gives CASTDSFLGNTIYF.

For this clonotype: This may stem from a read error, because a much larger clone lies one nucleotide away. The CDR3 region is CASSQDGGVPVNEQFF. CDR3 DNA sequence: TGTGCCAGCAGCCAAGATGGGGGCGTCCCAGTCAATGAGCAGTTCTTC. This chain connects TRBV3-1 to TRBJ2-1, with D maybe TRBD1 (6 bases). Germline-derived CDR1 and CDR2 are LGHDT and YNNKEL (reference sequence). This CDR3 is 16 amino acids long. V dropped 0 bases and J dropped 6 bases, with 15 bases sitting between them.

This clonotype was picked up many times. The chain employs TRBV20-1 and TRBJ2-3; TRBD1 matches 7 bases. Germline V gene sequence: CDR1 DFQATT, CDR2 SNEGSKA (reference sequence). V shed 3 bases, J shed 1 base, and the junction held 4 bases outside the gene matches. CDR3 length: 14 residues. The CDR3 reads CSASNRGGTDTQYF. CDR3 sequence (DNA): TGCAGTGCTAGTAACAGGGGAGGCACAGATACGCAGTATTTT.

At least ten counts were recorded for this clonotype. The chain employs TRBV6-2 or TRBV6-3 and TRBJ1-2, with TRBD1 matching 8 bases. CDR1 MNHEY and CDR2 SVGEGT come from the germline V gene. The ends lost 8 bases at V and 4 bases at J; junction bases unmatched: 9. The CDR3 is 14 amino acids. CDR3 bases: TGTGCCAGCGGCCGGACAGGGCTCGTCTATGGCTACACCTTC. Translated: CASGRTGLVYGYTF.

This clonotype was recorded at least ten times. The chain couples TRBV7-2 to TRBJ1-2; the D gene is possibly TRBD1 (6 bases). The germline V and J ends were trimmed by 5 bases and 4 bases, with 17 bases remaining between them. Per the germline V gene, CDR1 is SGHTA and CDR2 is FQGNSA. This CDR3 region has 15 residues. The DNA for the CDR3 is TGTGCCAGCAGCCCAGATTGGGGGCGCGTCTATGGCTACACCTTC. It encodes CASSPDWGRVYGYTF.

Note on this clonotype: The junction differs from germline at one of its ends, possibly a read error. This chain links TRBV3-1 with TRBJ2-7; no reliable D call. This CDR3 is 14 amino acids long. Germline lookup yields CDR1 LGHDT and CDR2 YNNKEL (reference sequence). In nucleotides, the CDR3 is TGCGCCAGCAGCCACAAACTTGCCCTCTACGAGCAGTGCTTC. Translation: CASSHKLALYEQCF.

J is TRBJ1-1 and V is TRBV5-1, with D perhaps TRBD1 (6 bases). CDR3 length: 15 amino acids. V gave up 1 base and J gave up 1 base, with 11 bases separating them. From germline, CDR1 is SGHRS and CDR2 YFSETQ. The CDR3 region is CASSLSGGQNTEAFF. CDR3 DNA sequence: TGCGCCAGCAGCTTGAGTGGGGGGCAGAACACTGAAGCTTTCTTT.

This clonotype was seen ten or more times. The chain uses TRBV18 and TRBJ2-5, with 8 bases aligning to TRBD1. This CDR3 is built from 14 residues. The V and J ends lost 3 bases and 2 bases, in that order; junction bases with no gene match: 2. CDR1 and CDR2 from the germline V gene are KGHSH and LQKENI. CDR3 coding DNA: TGTGCCAGCTCACCGGGACAGGAGCAAGAGACCCAGTACTTC. Protein: CASSPGQEQETQYF.

This clonotype was seen only a few times. The chain carries TRBV19 and TRBJ1-1; 7 bases line up with TRBD1. This CDR3 spans 16 amino acids. Germline loops: CDR1 LNHDA, CDR2 SQIVND (reference sequence). The V segment lost 7 bases and the J segment 2 bases; nucleotides outside the gene matches: 13. This CDR3 is CASKGLQGFGNTEAFF. As DNA, the CDR3 is TGTGCCAGTAAAGGTTTACAGGGGTTCGGAAACACTGAAGCTTTCTTT.

This clonotype appeared many times. This CDR3 reads CASSAPGQHNQPQHF. The CDR3 DNA is TGTGCCAGCAGTGCACCGGGACAGCACAATCAGCCCCAGCATTTT. The chain uses TRBV12-3 or TRBV12-4 and TRBJ1-5, with 7 nucleotides matching TRBD1. J was trimmed by 3 bases and V by 5 bases; bases with no gene match: 7. This CDR3 contains 15 residues.

This clonotype was recorded at least ten times. The V and J genes are TRBV5-1 and TRBJ2-5, with 9 bases fitting TRBD2. Per the germline V gene, CDR1 is SGHRS and CDR2 is YFSETQ. V shed 4 bases, J shed 5 bases, and the junction held 6 bases outside the gene matches. The CDR3 has 14 residues. The CDR3 nucleotides read TGCGCCAGCAGCATAGCGGGGGAGCGGGAGACCCAGTACTTC. This sequence encodes CASSIAGERETQYF.

There are a few counts of this clonotype. CDR3 protein: CSARPTGHLNTEAFF. DNA for the CDR3: TGCAGTGCTAGACCTACGGGACACTTGAACACTGAAGCTTTCTTT. V and J are TRBV20-1 and TRBJ1-1; maybe TRBD1 (6 bases). The CDR3 consists of 15 residues. Germline lookup yields CDR1 DFQATT and CDR2 SNEGSKA (reference sequence). V lost 2 bases and J 0 bases, leaving 13 bases between the germline ends.

This clonotype was recorded at least ten times. The chain is built from TRBV6-2 or TRBV6-3 and TRBJ1-2; D uncertain. Per the germline V gene, CDR1 is MNHEY and CDR2 is SVGEGT. This CDR3 region has 12 residues. V dropped 2 bases and J dropped 8 bases, with 9 bases sitting between them. The CDR3 loop is CASSYSPEGYTF. In nucleotides, the CDR3 is TGTGCCAGCAGTTACAGTCCAGAAGGCTACACCTTC.

Only a few counts were recorded for this clonotype. This may be a read error: a much more frequent sequence differs by one nucleotide. This chain uses TRBV11-2 with TRBJ2-7, with unresolved D. Germline CDR1 is SGHAT and CDR2 is FQNNGV. Trimming removed 2 bases at V and 5 bases at J, with 16 bases between. This CDR3 has 15 amino acids. The DNA of the CDR3 is TGTGCCAGCAGCTTACGATGGGCGGCATTGGACGAGCAGTACTTC. Translation: CASSLRWAALDEQYF.

To note about this clonotype: This may be a read error: a much more frequent sequence differs by one nucleotide. The genes are TRBV12-5 and TRBJ2-4; perhaps D is TRBD1 or TRBD2 (5 bases each). The V end lost 1 base, the J end lost 5 bases, and 12 bases lay between the germline ends. Germline V gene lookup returns CDR1 LGHNT and CDR2 FRNRAP. The CDR3 has 15 residues. In DNA form, the CDR3 reads TGTGCTAGTGGTTTGGGACAGAGGGCGCAAAACATTCAGTACTTC. It encodes CASGLGQRAQNIQYF.

A remark on this clonotype: A much more abundant neighbour one base away suggests this may be a read error. V is TRBV27 and J is TRBJ2-3; 8 bases fit TRBD2. Germline V lookup: CDR1 MNHEY, CDR2 SMNVEV (reference sequence). The V segment lost 6 bases and the J segment 14 bases; nucleotides outside the gene matches: 10. The CDR3 totals 12 residues. The CDR3 loop is CASRVRTSSPYF. CDR3 DNA: TGTGCCAGCAGGGTAAGGACTAGCTCCCCGTATTTT.

Notes on this clonotype: A much larger clonotype is one base distant, so this may be a read error. The chain recombines TRBV6-1 with TRBJ2-7; D is possibly TRBD1 or TRBD2 (5 bases each). The germline CDR1 and CDR2 sequences are MNHNS and SASEGT. Trimming stripped 6 bases from V and 3 bases from J, with 9 bases between. This CDR3 has 12 amino acids. CDR3 amino acids: CASRPGGYEQYF. CDR3 nucleotides: TGTGCCAGCAGGCCTGGGGGCTACGAGCAGTACTTC.